This TCR beta chain was found in a study of T cell responses to AZD1222 COVID-19 vaccine. Across the whole study: Second doses that came at about 4 or about 12 weeks were put together. Overall study results and limits: Spike-specific TCR breadth rose after two AZD1222 doses, and depth rose as well.

The table came from immunoSEQ multiplex PCR; TCRdb's copy has only in-frame clones and leaves some out. The repertoire holds 95,000 to 130,000 clones, with almost 90% as singletons. This clone was picked up a small number of times. Its specificity is not known. The CDR3 length is 13 residues. Germline lookup yields CDR1 LNHDA and CDR2 SQIVND (reference sequence). V lost 10 bases to trimming and J lost 6 bases, with 17 bases between them. The starting material was peripheral blood, obtained on day 0 of AZD1222 vaccination. The chain combines TRBV19 with TRBJ2-3, with no clear D. The sequence was obtained from an adult in good health. The CDR3 nucleotides read TGTGCCACGCTATCGGACCCGCTGGATACGCAGTATTTT. Its translation is CATLSDPLDTQYF.